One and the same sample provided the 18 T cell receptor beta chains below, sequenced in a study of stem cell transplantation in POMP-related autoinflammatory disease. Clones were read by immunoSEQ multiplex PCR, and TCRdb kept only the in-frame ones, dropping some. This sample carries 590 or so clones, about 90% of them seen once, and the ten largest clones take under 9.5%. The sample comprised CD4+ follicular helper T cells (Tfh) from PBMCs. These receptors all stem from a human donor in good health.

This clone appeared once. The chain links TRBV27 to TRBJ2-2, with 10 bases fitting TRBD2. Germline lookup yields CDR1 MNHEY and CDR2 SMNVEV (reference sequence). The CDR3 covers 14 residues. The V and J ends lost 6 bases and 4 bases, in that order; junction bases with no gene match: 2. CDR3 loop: CASSRTSGTGELFF. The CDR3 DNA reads TGTGCCAGCAGCCGGACTAGCGGCACCGGGGAGCTGTTTTTT.

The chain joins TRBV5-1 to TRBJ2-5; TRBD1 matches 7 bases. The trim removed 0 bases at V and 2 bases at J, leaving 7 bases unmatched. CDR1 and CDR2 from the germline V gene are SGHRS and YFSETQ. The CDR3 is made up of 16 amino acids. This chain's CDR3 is CASSLGRQGRQETQYF. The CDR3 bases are TGCGCCAGCAGCTTGGGAAGACAGGGCAGACAAGAGACCCAGTACTTC.

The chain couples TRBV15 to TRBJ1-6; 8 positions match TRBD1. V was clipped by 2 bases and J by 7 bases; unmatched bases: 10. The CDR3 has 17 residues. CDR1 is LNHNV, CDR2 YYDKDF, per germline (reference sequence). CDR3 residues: CATSRRGQGSDNSPLHF. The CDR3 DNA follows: TGTGCCACCAGCAGACGTGGACAGGGTAGCGACAATTCACCCCTCCACTTT.

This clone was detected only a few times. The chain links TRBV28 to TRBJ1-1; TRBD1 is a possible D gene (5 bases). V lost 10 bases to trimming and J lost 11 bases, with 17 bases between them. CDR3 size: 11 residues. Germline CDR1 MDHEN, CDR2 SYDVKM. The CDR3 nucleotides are TGTGCCACCATTCAAGTAGGGGCGGCTTTCTTT. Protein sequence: CATIQVGAAFF.

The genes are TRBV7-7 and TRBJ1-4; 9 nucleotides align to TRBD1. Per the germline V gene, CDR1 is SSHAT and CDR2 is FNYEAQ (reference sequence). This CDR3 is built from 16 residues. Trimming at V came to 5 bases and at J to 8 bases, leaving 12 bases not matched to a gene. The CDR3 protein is CASSPHPPGTGEKLFF. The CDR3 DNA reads TGTGCCAGCAGCCCTCACCCACCCGGGACAGGGGAAAAACTGTTTTTT.

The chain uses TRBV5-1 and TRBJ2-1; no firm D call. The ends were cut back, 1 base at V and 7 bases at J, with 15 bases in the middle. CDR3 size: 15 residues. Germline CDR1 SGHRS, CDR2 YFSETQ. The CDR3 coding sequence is TGCGCCAGCAGCTTGTATAGTTCCGGTCCTAATGAGCAGTTCTTC. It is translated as CASSLYSSGPNEQFF.

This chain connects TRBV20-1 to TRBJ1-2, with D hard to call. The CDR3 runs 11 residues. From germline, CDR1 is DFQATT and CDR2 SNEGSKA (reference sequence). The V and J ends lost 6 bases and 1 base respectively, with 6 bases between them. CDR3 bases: TGCAGTGCGTACAGTAACTATGGCTACACCTTC. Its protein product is CSAYSNYGYTF.

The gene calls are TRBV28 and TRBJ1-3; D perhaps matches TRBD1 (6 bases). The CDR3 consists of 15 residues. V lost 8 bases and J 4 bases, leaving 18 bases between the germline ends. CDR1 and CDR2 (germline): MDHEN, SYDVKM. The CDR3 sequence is CASVGGGGSGNTIYF. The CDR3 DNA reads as TGTGCCAGCGTGGGAGGGGGGGGCTCGGGAAACACCATATATTTT.

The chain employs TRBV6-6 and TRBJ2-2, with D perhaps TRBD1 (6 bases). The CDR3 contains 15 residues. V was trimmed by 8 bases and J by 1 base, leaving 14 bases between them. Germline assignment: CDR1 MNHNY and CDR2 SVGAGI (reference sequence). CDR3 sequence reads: CASQDRYKNTGELFF. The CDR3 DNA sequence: TGTGCCAGCCAAGACAGGTACAAGAACACCGGGGAGCTGTTTTTT.

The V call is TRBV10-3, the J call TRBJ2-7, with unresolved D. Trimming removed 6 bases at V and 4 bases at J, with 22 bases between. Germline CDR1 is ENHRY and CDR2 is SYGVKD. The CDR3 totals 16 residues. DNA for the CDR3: TGTGCCATCAGCCCCACCGCCAAGGCCTATCCTTACGAGCAGTACTTC. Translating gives CAISPTAKAYPYEQYF.

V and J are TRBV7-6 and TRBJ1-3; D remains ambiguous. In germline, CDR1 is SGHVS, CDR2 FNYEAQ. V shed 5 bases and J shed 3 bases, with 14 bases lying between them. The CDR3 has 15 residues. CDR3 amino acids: CASSPPFGFGNTIYF. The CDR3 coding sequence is TGTGCCAGCAGCCCCCCCTTCGGCTTTGGAAACACCATATATTTT.

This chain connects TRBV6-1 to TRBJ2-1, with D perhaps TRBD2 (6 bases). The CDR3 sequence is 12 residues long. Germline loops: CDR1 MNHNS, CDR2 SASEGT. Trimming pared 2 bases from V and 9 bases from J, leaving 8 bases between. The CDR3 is CASSELGSEQFF. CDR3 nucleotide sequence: TGTGCCAGCAGTGAACTCGGGAGTGAGCAGTTCTTC.

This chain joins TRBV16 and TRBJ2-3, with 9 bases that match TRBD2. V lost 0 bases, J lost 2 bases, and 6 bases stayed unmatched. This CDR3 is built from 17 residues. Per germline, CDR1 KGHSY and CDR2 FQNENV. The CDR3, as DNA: TGTGCCAGCAGCCAATCGCCTAGCGGGGATACCACAGATACGCAGTATTTT. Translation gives CASSQSPSGDTTDTQYF.

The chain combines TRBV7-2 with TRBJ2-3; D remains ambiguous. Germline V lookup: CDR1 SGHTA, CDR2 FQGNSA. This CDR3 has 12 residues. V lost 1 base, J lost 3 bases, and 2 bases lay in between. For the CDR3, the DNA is TGTGCCAGCAGCTTAGGGACAGATACGCAGTATTTT. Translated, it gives CASSLGTDTQYF.

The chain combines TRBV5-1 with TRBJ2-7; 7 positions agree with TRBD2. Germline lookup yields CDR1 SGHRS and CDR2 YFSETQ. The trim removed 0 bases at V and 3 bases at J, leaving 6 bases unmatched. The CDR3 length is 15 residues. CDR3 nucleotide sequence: TGCGCCAGCAGCTTGGTAGCTAGCGGCATCTACGAGCAGTACTTC. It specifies CASSLVASGIYEQYF.

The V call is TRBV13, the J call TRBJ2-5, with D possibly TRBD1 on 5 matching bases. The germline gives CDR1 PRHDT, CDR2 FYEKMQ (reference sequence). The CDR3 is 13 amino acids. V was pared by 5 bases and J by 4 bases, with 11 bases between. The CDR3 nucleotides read TGTGCCAGCAGCCCAGGGCTGGGAGAGACCCAGTACTTC. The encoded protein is CASSPGLGETQYF.

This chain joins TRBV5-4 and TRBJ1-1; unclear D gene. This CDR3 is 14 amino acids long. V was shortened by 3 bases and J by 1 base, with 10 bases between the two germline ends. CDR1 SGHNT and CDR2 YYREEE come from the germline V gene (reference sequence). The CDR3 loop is CASSSDNTNTEAFF. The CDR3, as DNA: TGTGCCAGCAGCTCCGATAACACGAACACTGAAGCTTTCTTT.

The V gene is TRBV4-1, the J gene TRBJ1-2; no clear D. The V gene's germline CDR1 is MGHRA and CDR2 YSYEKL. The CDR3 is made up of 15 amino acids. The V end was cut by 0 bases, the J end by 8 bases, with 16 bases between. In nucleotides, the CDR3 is TGCGCCAGCAGCCAAGAGTTGGGAATTAGTGGCGGCTACACCTTC. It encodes CASSQELGISGGYTF.